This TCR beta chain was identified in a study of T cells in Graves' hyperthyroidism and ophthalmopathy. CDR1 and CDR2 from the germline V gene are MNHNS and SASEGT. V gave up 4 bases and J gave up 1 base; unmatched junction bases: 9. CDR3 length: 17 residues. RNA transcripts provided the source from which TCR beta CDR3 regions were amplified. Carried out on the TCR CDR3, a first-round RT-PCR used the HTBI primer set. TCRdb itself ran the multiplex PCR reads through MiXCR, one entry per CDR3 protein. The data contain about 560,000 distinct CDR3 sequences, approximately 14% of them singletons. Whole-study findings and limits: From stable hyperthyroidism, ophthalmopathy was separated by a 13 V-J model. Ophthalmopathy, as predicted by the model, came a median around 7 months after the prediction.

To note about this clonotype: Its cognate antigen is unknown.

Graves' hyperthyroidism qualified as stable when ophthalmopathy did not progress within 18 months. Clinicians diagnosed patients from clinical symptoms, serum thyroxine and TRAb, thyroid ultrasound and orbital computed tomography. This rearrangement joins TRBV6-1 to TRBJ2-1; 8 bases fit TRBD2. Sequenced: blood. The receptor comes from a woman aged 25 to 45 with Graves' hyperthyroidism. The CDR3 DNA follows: TGTGCCAGCAGTGTAAGTCCCGGGAGGGTGTCCTACAATGAGCAGTTCTTC. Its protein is CASSVSPGRVSYNEQFF.